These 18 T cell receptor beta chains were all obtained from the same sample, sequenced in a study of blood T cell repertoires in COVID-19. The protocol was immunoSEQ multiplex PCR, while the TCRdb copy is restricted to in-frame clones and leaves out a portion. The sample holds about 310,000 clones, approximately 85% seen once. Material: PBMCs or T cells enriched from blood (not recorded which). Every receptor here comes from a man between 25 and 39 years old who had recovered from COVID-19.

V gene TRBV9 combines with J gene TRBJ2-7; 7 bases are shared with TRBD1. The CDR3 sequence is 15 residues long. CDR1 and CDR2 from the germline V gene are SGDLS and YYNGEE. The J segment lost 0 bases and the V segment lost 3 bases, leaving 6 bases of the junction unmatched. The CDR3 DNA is TGTGCCAGCAGCGGAGGGACAGCGTACTCCTACGAGCAGTACTTC. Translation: CASSGGTAYSYEQYF.

The CDR3 nucleotides read TGCGCCAGCAGCCCAGGACAGGGGGAAGTAGATGGCTACACCTTC. It encodes CASSPGQGEVDGYTF. This chain uses TRBV5-1 with TRBJ1-2; TRBD1 aligns across 10 bases. The CDR3 is 15 residues long. CDR1 is SGHRS, CDR2 YFSETQ, per germline. V lost 4 bases to trimming and J lost 6 bases; unmatched junction nucleotides: 9.

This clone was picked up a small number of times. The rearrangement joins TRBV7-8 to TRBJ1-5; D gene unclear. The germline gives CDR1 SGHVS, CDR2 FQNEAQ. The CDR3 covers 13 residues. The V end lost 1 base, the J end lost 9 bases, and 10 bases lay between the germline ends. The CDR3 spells CASSLVGDWPQHF. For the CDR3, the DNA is TGTGCCAGCAGCTTAGTCGGGGATTGGCCCCAGCATTTT. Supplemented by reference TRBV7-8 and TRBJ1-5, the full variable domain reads GAGVSQSPRYKVAKRGQDVALRCDPISGHVSLFWYQQALGQGPEFLTYFQNEAQLDKSGLPSDRFFAERPEGSVSTLKIQRTQQEDSAVYLCASSLVGDWPQHFGDGTRLSIL.

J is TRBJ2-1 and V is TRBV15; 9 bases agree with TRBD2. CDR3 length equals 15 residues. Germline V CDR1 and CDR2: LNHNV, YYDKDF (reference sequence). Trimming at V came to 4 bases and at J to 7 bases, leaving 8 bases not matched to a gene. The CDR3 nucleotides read TGTGCCACCAGCACTCATAGCGGGGGTGCGAATGAGCAGTTCTTC. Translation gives CATSTHSGGANEQFF.

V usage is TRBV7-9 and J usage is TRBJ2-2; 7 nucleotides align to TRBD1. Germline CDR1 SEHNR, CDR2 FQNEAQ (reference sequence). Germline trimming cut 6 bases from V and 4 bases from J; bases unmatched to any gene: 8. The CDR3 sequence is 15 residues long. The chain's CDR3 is CASRRTGGSTGELFF. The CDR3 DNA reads TGTGCCAGCAGAAGGACAGGAGGAAGCACCGGGGAGCTGTTTTTT.

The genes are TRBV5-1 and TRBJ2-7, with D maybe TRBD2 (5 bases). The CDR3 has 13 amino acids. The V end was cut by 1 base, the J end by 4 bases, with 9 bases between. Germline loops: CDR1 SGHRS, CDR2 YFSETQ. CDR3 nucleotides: TGCGCCAGCAGCTTGAGATCGGGGTACGAGCAGTACTTC. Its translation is CASSLRSGYEQYF.

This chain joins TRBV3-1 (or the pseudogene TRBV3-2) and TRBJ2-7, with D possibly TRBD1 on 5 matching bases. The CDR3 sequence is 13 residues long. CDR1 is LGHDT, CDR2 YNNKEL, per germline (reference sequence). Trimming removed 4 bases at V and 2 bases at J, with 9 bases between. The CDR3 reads CASSRKGTYEQYF. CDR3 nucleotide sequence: TGTGCCAGCAGCCGAAAGGGGACCTACGAGCAGTACTTC.

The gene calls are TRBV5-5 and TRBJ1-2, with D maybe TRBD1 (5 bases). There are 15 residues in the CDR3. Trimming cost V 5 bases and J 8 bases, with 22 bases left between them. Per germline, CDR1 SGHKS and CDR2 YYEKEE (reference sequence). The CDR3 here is CASSLAPGLEEGYTF. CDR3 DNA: TGTGCCAGCAGTTTAGCTCCGGGACTAGAAGAAGGCTACACCTTC.

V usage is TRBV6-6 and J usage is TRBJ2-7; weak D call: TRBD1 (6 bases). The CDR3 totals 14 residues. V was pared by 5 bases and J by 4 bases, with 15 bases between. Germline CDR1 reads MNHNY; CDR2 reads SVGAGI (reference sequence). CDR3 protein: CASSDWDIGYEQYF. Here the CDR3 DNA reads TGTGCCAGCAGTGACTGGGACATCGGGTACGAGCAGTACTTC.

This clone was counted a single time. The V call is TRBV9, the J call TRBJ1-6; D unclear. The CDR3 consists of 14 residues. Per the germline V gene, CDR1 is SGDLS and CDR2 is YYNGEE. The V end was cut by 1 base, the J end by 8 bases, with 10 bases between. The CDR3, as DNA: TGTGCCAGCAGCGTATCTCCAGACTATTCACCCCTCCACTTT. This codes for CASSVSPDYSPLHF.

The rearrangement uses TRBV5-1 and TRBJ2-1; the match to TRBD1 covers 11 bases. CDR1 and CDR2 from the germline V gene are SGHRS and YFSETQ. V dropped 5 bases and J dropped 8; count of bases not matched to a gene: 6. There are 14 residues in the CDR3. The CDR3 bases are TGCGCCAGCAGTCCGGACAGGGGGCATGATGAGCAGTTCTTC. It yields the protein CASSPDRGHDEQFF.

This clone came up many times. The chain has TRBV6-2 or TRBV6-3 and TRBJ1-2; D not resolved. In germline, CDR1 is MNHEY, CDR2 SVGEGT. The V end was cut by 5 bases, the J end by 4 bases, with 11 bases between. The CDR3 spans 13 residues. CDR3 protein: CASSPLEIYGYTF. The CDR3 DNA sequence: TGTGCCAGCAGTCCCTTGGAGATCTATGGCTACACCTTC.

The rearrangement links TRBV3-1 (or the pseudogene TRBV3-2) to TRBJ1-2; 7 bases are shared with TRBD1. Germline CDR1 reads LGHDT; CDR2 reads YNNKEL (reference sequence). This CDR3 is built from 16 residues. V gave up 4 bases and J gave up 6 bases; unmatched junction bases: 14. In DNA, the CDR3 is TGTGCCAGCAGCCCCTCATCTCAAGGGGGCAAGAATGGCTACACCTTC. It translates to CASSPSSQGGKNGYTF.

Written as DNA, the CDR3 is TGTGCCAGCAGCCAAGAATTACTAGCGGGGACCCTGAACACCGGGGAGCTGTTTTTT. Its protein product is CASSQELLAGTLNTGELFF. This chain links TRBV4-2 with TRBJ2-2, with TRBD2 matching 10 bases. The germline CDR1 and CDR2 sequences are LGHNA and YNFKEQ. This CDR3 spans 19 amino acids. V shed 0 bases, J shed 1 base, and the junction held 8 bases outside the gene matches.

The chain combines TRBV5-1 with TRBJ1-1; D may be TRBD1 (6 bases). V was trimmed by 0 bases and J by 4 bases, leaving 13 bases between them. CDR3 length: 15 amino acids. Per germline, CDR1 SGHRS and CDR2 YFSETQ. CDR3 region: CASSLEGQGTTEAFF. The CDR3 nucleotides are TGCGCCAGCAGCTTGGAGGGTCAGGGGACCACTGAAGCTTTCTTT.

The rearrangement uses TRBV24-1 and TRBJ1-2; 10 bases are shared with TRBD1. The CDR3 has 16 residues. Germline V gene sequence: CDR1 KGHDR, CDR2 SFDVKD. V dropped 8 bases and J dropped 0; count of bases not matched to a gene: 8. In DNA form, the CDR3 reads TGTGCCACCATGGGGACAGGGGCGAATTCTAACTATGGCTACACCTTC. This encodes CATMGTGANSNYGYTF.

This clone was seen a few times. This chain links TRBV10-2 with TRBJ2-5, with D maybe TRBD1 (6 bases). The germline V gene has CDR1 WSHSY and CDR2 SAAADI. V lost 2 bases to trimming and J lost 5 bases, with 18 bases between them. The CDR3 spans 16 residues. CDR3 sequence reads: CASSEGAGVVLETQYF. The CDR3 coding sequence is TGCGCCAGCAGTGAGGGGGCAGGGGTAGTTTTGGAGACCCAGTACTTC.

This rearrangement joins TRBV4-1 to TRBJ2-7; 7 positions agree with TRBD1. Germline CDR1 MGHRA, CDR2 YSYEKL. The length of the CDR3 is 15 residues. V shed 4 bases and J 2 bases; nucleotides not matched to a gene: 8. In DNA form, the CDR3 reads TGCGCCAGCAGCCTAGTGGACAGGCCACCCTACGAGCAGTACTTC. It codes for CASSLVDRPPYEQYF.